This T cell receptor (beta chain) comes out of a study of T and B cells in COVID-19 patients. This CDR3 comprises 14 residues. Germline V CDR1 and CDR2: LNHDA, SQIVND (reference sequence). Trimming left V 4 bases short and J 0 bases short, with 9 bases between. TRB rearrangements were amplified by multiplex PCR with BIOMED2 TRB-A/B primers. TCRdb called the multiplex PCR reads again in MiXCR, with one record for every CDR3 protein. The sample carries around 23,000 distinct CDR3 sequences, 25% to 35% recorded once. TRB was amplified from roughly 250-500 ng of blood genomic DNA. The source is a human donor who had recovered from COVID-19. The sample consisted of blood. The J gene is TRBJ1-2, the V gene TRBV19; possibly TRBD1 for D (5 bases). This CDR3 reads CASSRTGSNYGYTF. The CDR3 DNA follows: TGTGCCAGTAGTAGAACAGGATCTAACTATGGCTACACCTTC.